The sequence of this T cell receptor (beta chain) was determined in a study of Graves' ophthalmopathy and Graves' hyperthyroidism. The CDR3 length is 16 residues. CDR1 and CDR2 from the germline V gene are DFQATT and SNEGSKA (reference sequence). The germline V and J ends were trimmed by 6 bases and 4 bases, with 25 bases remaining between them. RNA transcripts provided the template for amplifying TCR beta CDR3 regions. The library came from an HTBI-primed first-round RT-PCR and a second-round multiplex PCR. Each CDR3 protein gets one entry after TCRdb re-called the multiplex PCR reads with MiXCR. The sample lists about 1.1 million distinct CDR3 sequences; about 40% were seen once.

Specimen: peripheral blood or thyroid tissue (not recorded which). V gene TRBV20-1 combines with J gene TRBJ2-7; weak D call: TRBD2 (6 bases). The receptor was derived from an adult man with Graves' hyperthyroidism. The chain's CDR3 is CSAGSPEGLRHYEQYF. The CDR3 region has the DNA TGCAGTGCCGGGAGCCCCGAGGGACTTCGACATTACGAGCAGTACTTC.